A selection of T cell receptor beta chains follows, all from one sample in a study of OX40 agonist ivuxolimab in advanced cancers. Clones were sequenced by immunoSEQ multiplex PCR, and TCRdb holds only the in-frame ones, with some missing. The data contain under 70,000 clones, about four fifths of them singletons. Sequenced material: CD4+ or CD8+ T cells sorted from blood, taken in a trial of the OX40 agonist ivuxolimab. The receptors stem from an adult with an advanced solid tumor such as melanoma, head and neck, liver or kidney cancer. The conserved cysteine and the conserved F or W are not part of the CDR3 here. Fields, in order: CDR3 protein, clone size, V gene. Expanded clones get a size class; other rows say once, few or many, or leave the size out.

CDR3aa: ASNSGGGGRNEQY; abundance: few; v_gene: TRBV6-5
CDR3aa: ASSSRLAGGPWTQY; abundance: -; v_gene: TRBV6-5
CDR3aa: ASSFGLAGGKDNYEQY; abundance: -; v_gene: TRBV28
CDR3aa: ASSPSGLAATDTQY; abundance: -; v_gene: TRBV6-6
CDR3aa: ASSQGQGNTEAF; abundance: -; v_gene: TRBV7-9
CDR3aa: ASRDRTHNQPQH; abundance: -; v_gene: TRBV19
CDR3aa: ASSQGDLQPQH; abundance: once; v_gene: TRBV11-2
CDR3aa: SADGGYIQY; abundance: -; v_gene: TRBV20-1
CDR3aa: ASSLVAPIHEQY; abundance: -; v_gene: TRBV7-2
CDR3aa: ASSSPTGSSYNSPLH; abundance: -; v_gene: TRBV27
CDR3aa: ASSFPTPGHNVLT; abundance: -; v_gene: TRBV7-3
CDR3aa: ASSYSASYNEQF; abundance: few; v_gene: TRBV6-5
CDR3aa: ASSERGPFNIQY; abundance: -; v_gene: TRBV6-4
CDR3aa: ASRPGLATDTQY; abundance: -; v_gene: TRBV19
CDR3aa: ASSLGGTGSYEQY; abundance: -; v_gene: TRBV5-4
CDR3aa: ASSPGRGIVDYEQY; abundance: -; v_gene: TRBV7-9
CDR3aa: ASSESHNSPLH; abundance: -; v_gene: TRBV6-1
CDR3aa: ASSPGATNYGYT; abundance: -; v_gene: TRBV2
CDR3aa: ASSMRSQQETQY; abundance: -; v_gene: TRBV19
CDR3aa: ASSLGRNYGYT; abundance: -; v_gene: TRBV28
CDR3aa: ASSGTGTGANYGYT; abundance: -; v_gene: TRBV6-1
CDR3aa: ASRNTDEAF; abundance: -; v_gene: TRBV19
CDR3aa: ASRFGDGNSGNTIY; abundance: -; v_gene: TRBV4-2
CDR3aa: ASSQTQGTNTEAF; abundance: -; v_gene: TRBV4-2
CDR3aa: ASSFGNSGNTIY; abundance: -; v_gene: TRBV7-9
CDR3aa: ASREDRETEAF; abundance: few; v_gene: TRBV2
CDR3aa: ASSLADRIPTYEQY; abundance: -; v_gene: TRBV5-1
CDR3aa: ASGQETQY; abundance: -; v_gene: TRBV6-6
CDR3aa: ASSIDTGPYGYT; abundance: few; v_gene: TRBV19
CDR3aa: ASSLGLNTEAF; abundance: few; v_gene: TRBV6-1
CDR3aa: ASSYGVIGQPQH; abundance: -; v_gene: TRBV7-2
CDR3aa: ASKLRRLEETQY; abundance: -; v_gene: TRBV7-2
CDR3aa: ASSRGQGYPEAF; abundance: -; v_gene: TRBV27
CDR3aa: ASSIDALSTEAF; abundance: -; v_gene: TRBV19
CDR3aa: ASSLGGQGNPQETQY; abundance: -; v_gene: TRBV7-2
CDR3aa: ASSLGTGYEQY; abundance: -; v_gene: TRBV7-8
CDR3aa: ASSLGPGQGSDTQY; abundance: few; v_gene: TRBV5-4
CDR3aa: ASSLRTGWANEQF; abundance: -; v_gene: TRBV28
CDR3aa: ASSGGLGGNYGYT; abundance: -; v_gene: TRBV9
CDR3aa: ASSFPGTKETQY; abundance: -; v_gene: TRBV5-4
CDR3aa: ASSMGGVTNEKLF; abundance: -; v_gene: TRBV19
CDR3aa: ASSYTGTALSGNTIY; abundance: once; v_gene: TRBV5-1
CDR3aa: ASSINSGEKLF; abundance: -; v_gene: TRBV5-4
CDR3aa: AISATGGPGQIGHYT; abundance: -; v_gene: TRBV10-3
CDR3aa: ASSLDKGVYGYT; abundance: -; v_gene: TRBV7-9
CDR3aa: ASTQTENTEAF; abundance: -; v_gene: TRBV5-6
CDR3aa: ASSATKNTEAF; abundance: few; v_gene: TRBV5-1
CDR3aa: ASSYGVAGGEQF; abundance: -; v_gene: TRBV6-5